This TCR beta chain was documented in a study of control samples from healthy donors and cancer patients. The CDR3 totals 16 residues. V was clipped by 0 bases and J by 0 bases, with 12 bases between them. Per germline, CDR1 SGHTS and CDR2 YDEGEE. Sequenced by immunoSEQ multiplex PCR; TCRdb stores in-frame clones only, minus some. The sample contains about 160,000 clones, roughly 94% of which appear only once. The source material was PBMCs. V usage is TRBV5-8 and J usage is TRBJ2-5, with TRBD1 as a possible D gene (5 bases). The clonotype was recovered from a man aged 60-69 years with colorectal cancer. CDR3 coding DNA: TGTGCCAGCAGCTTGGTAGGGGCAGGGAACCAAGAGACCCAGTACTTC. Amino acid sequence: CASSLVGAGNQETQYF.